The present T cell receptor beta chain was sequenced within a study of T cells in Graves' hyperthyroidism and ophthalmopathy. Remarks on this clonotype: Antigen unknown.

Amplified TCR beta CDR3 regions came from RNA transcripts. The primer set for the first-round RT-PCR of the TCR CDR3 was HTBI. TCRdb independently ran MiXCR on the multiplex PCR reads; one entry per CDR3 protein. The sample gives hundreds of thousands of distinct CDR3 sequences, roughly 37% of which show up once; around 9.3% is in the top ten. Study results and limitations: A model of 13 V-J pairs discriminated ophthalmopathy from stable hyperthyroidism. Among clonotypes expanded in thyroid above 0.001, most were also found in blood.

The CDR3 is made up of 15 amino acids. From germline, CDR1 is SGDLS and CDR2 YYNGEE. The V and J ends lost 4 bases and 5 bases, in that order; junction bases with no gene match: 8. For Graves' hyperthyroidism to be stable, ophthalmopathy could not progress within 18 months. Every diagnosis used clinical symptoms, serum thyroxine and TRAb, thyroid ultrasound and orbital computed tomography. This chain links TRBV9 with TRBJ1-2; 10 nucleotides agree with TRBD1. Sequencing was carried out using blood. The receptor was derived from a man aged 18 to 30 with Graves' hyperthyroidism. CDR3 sequence: CASSQPRQGAYGYTF. CDR3 DNA sequence: TGTGCCAGCAGCCAACCTAGACAGGGGGCGTATGGCTACACCTTC.